This TCR beta chain appears in the sequencing data of a study of blood T cells in healthy people across ages. The CDR3 covers 16 residues. The J segment lost 2 bases and the V segment lost 6 bases, leaving 9 bases of the junction unmatched. Germline CDR1 and CDR2: MNHNS and SASEGT. Next came a second PCR, run for about 7 to 11 cycles, which used a sample-barcoded 5' primer along with a J-beta primer mix. TCRdb reprocessed the 5' RACE reads with MiXCR, giving one entry per CDR3 protein. Counted here are 1,100,000 or so distinct CDR3 sequences, 40% to 55% occurring once; the ten biggest clones make up approximately 17%. This clonotype came up once. Its antigen is not known. Regarding the study as a whole: CMV status of donors was unknown, possibly confounding expanded clonotype changes. Strong correlation existed between TCR beta diversity and naive T cell percentage.

The specimen sequenced was blood. This TCR was recovered from a woman aged 60-70 years in good health. This rearrangement joins TRBV6-1 to TRBJ2-3; 9 nucleotides align to TRBD1. The CDR3 bases are TGTGCCAGCAGGAAAGGGGACAGGGCAATCACAGATACGCAGTATTTT. Protein sequence: CASRKGDRAITDTQYF.